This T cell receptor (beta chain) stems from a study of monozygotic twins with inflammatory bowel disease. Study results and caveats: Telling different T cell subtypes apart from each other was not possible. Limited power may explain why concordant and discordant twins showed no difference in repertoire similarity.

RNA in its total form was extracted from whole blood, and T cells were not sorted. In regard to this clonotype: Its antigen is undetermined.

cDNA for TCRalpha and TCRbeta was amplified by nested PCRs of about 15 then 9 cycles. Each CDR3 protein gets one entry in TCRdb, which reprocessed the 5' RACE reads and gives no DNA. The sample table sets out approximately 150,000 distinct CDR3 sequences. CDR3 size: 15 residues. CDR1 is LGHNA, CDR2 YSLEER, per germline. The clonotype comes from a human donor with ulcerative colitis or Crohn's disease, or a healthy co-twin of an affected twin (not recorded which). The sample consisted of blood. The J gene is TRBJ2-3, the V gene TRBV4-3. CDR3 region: CASSQDRSGTDTQYF.